This T cell receptor beta chain was documented in a study of shared clonotypes between healthy human individuals. Study-level background: Three plates were used per donor for CD4 naive, three for CD4 memory, two for CD8 naive and one for CD8 memory. Regarding the study as a whole: Naive CD4 clonotypes were shared across a few donors at roughly 4.6%. Clonotype sharing among donors, it was expected, would be affected by sequencing depth.

V was cut by 8 bases and J by 8 bases, with 12 bases left in between. CDR3 length equals 11 residues. CDR1 and CDR2 from the germline V gene are MDHEN and SYDVKM. For this clone: What it binds is unknown.

Splitting of each subset's genomic DNA was done evenly across several immunoSEQ plates. TCRdb keeps only in-frame clones here, not all; method: immunoSEQ multiplex PCR. Of about 600,000 clones detected, approximately 97% appear once; the ten largest clones hold 0.057%. The sequenced sample was naive CD4+ T cells sorted from blood. Noted subset: CD45RA+ positively selected. This chain joins TRBV28 and TRBJ1-2, with D possibly matching TRBD1 (5 bases). The receptor comes from a woman aged 30 to 39 in good health. CDR3 loop: CASLLRGGYTF. The DNA for the CDR3 is TGTGCCAGCCTTCTCCGGGGGGGCTACACCTTC.